This is a list of T cell receptor beta chains from one sample in a study of tumor-infiltrating lymphocytes in primary liver carcinoma. From the multiplex PCR reads, TCRdb called clonotypes with MiXCR, one entry per CDR3 protein. The data show approximately 300,000 distinct CDR3 sequences, 65% seen once. Sequencing was performed on peripheral blood. These receptors came from a middle-aged man with primary liver carcinoma and hepatitis B virus infection. Both conserved end residues are part of each CDR3. The D gene is left open where the match is weak. Clone size is given for some rows only: seen once, a few or many times, or a class if the clone is expanded.

V: TRBV10-3
J: TRBJ2-7
D: NA
size: few
CDR3: CAINRGGGKYEQYF
DNA: TGTGCCATCAATCGCGGAGGGGGCAAGTACGAGCAGTACTTC

V: TRBV11-2
J: TRBJ2-7
D: NA
size: NA
CDR3: CASSSGLPYAREQYF
DNA: TGTGCCAGCAGCTCCGGACTGCCTTACGCGCGCGAGCAGTACTTC

V: TRBV12-3/TRBV12-4
J: TRBJ1-1
D: NA
size: NA
CDR3: CASSRGQRNTEAFF
DNA: TGTGCCAGCAGTCGAGGACAACGCAACACTGAAGCTTTCTTT

V: TRBV29-1
J: TRBJ1-2
D: NA
size: NA
CDR3: CSVGSANGYTF
DNA: TGCAGCGTTGGGTCAGCTAATGGCTACACCTTC

V: TRBV11-2
J: TRBJ2-7
D: NA
size: NA
CDR3: CACSLDPDRGEQYF
DNA: TGCGCCTGCAGCTTAGATCCCGACCGGGGCGAGCAGTACTTC

V: TRBV6-1
J: TRBJ2-6
D: NA
size: once
CDR3: CASGGRSSGANLLTF
DNA: TGTGCCAGCGGGGGACGGTCCTCTGGGGCCAACCTTCTGACTTTC

V: TRBV29-1
J: TRBJ2-7
D: TRBD2
size: once
CDR3: CSVEGTSGTLWEQYF
DNA: TGCAGCGTGGAAGGGACTAGCGGGACCCTTTGGGAGCAGTACTTC

V: TRBV5-1
J: TRBJ2-5
D: NA
size: NA
CDR3: CASSRQDGTQETQYF
DNA: TGCGCCAGCAGCCGCCAGGACGGTACCCAAGAGACCCAGTACTTC

V: TRBV4-3
J: TRBJ2-3
D: NA
size: NA
CDR3: CVSSQVIARPDTQYF
DNA: TGCGTCAGCAGCCAAGTGATAGCCCGCCCAGATACGCAGTATTTC

V: TRBV7-9
J: TRBJ2-7
D: TRBD2
size: few
CDR3: CASSRGGTSGYEQYF
DNA: TGTGCCAGCAGCAGAGGGGGGACTAGCGGATACGAGCAGTACTTC

V: TRBV7-8
J: TRBJ2-1
D: NA
size: NA
CDR3: CASSSPNNEQFF
DNA: TGTGCCAGCAGCTCGCCTAACAATGAGCAGTTCTTC

V: TRBV29-1
J: TRBJ2-1
D: NA
size: few
CDR3: CGVEPGGDEQFF
DNA: TGCGGCGTTGAACCAGGGGGGGATGAGCAGTTCTTC

V: TRBV6-5
J: TRBJ2-1
D: TRBD2
size: NA
CDR3: CGSSYGTRPANEHFF
DNA: TGTGGCAGCAGTTATGGGACTAGACCCGCCAATGAGCATTTCTTC

V: TRBV5-4
J: TRBJ2-3
D: NA
size: NA
CDR3: CASSLAERGTDMQYF
DNA: TGTGCCAGCAGCTTGGCAGAAAGGGGTACAGATATGCAATATTTT

V: TRBV6-5
J: TRBJ2-1
D: NA
size: NA
CDR3: CASSYLKHRTSSYNEQFF
DNA: TGTGCCAGCAGTTACTTGAAACACCGAACGAGCTCCTACAATGAGCAGTTCTTC

V: TRBV6-2/TRBV6-3
J: TRBJ2-7
D: TRBD2
size: NA
CDR3: CASSSGGIEQYF
DNA: TGTGCCAGCAGTTCGGGGGGTATCGAGCAGTACTTC

V: TRBV6-1
J: TRBJ2-4
D: NA
size: many
CDR3: CASSGLGTGYELAKNIQYF
DNA: TGTGCCAGCAGTGGGCTCGGGACGGGATACGAACTAGCCAAAAACATTCAGTACTTC

V: TRBV7-8
J: TRBJ2-5
D: NA
size: NA
CDR3: CANSALKTQYF
DNA: TGTGCCAACAGCGCCCTGAAGACCCAGTACTTC

V: TRBV20-1
J: TRBJ2-7
D: TRBD2
size: NA
CDR3: CSASGTSGSSSYEQYF
DNA: TGCAGTGCTAGTGGGACTAGCGGCTCGAGCTCCTACGAGCAGTACTTC

V: TRBV4-3
J: TRBJ2-5
D: TRBD1
size: NA
CDR3: CASSTRDRGTETLYF
DNA: TGCGCCAGCAGCACCCGGGACAGGGGGACCGAGACCCTGTACTTC

V: TRBV7-9
J: TRBJ2-3
D: NA
size: few
CDR3: CASSAEGEGTDTQYF
DNA: TGTGCCAGCAGTGCCGAGGGGGAGGGGACAGATACGCAGTATTTT

V: TRBV12-3/TRBV12-4
J: TRBJ2-1
D: NA
size: NA
CDR3: CASSLIIPNEQFF
DNA: TGTGCCAGCAGTTTGATAATCCCTAATGAGCAGTTCTTC

V: TRBV11-2
J: TRBJ2-1
D: NA
size: NA
CDR3: CASSLYSIGEQFF
DNA: TGTGCCAGCAGCTTATACAGCATAGGCGAGCAGTTCTTC

V: TRBV6-2/TRBV6-3
J: TRBJ2-3
D: NA
size: NA
CDR3: CASRWTPGTPEGADTQYF
DNA: TGTGCCAGCAGATGGACTCCGGGGACCCCAGAGGGGGCAGATACGCAGTATTTT

V: TRBV6-2/TRBV6-3
J: TRBJ2-7
D: NA
size: NA
CDR3: CASSYSRQISEQYF
DNA: TGTGCCAGCAGTTACTCGCGACAGATCAGCGAGCAGTACTTC

V: TRBV6-1
J: TRBJ1-2
D: NA
size: NA
CDR3: CASGDHTSNYGYTF
DNA: TGTGCCAGCGGGGACCACACGAGTAACTATGGCTACACCTTC

V: TRBV11-1
J: TRBJ2-7
D: TRBD2
size: NA
CDR3: CAGSLGLAETYEQCF
DNA: TGTGCCGGCAGCTTAGGACTAGCGGAAACCTACGAGCAGTGCTTC

V: TRBV29-1
J: TRBJ2-5
D: NA
size: NA
CDR3: CSFRTVSFQETQYF
DNA: TGCAGCTTTAGAACAGTATCGTTTCAAGAGACCCAGTACTTC

V: TRBV12-3/TRBV12-4
J: TRBJ2-5
D: TRBD1
size: many
CDR3: CASSKTGGMETQYF
DNA: TGTGCCAGCAGTAAGACAGGGGGCATGGAGACCCAGTACTTC

V: TRBV24-1
J: TRBJ1-2
D: TRBD1
size: NA
CDR3: CATRRTGAGCTF
DNA: TGTGCCACCAGGAGGACAGGGGCTGGCTGCACCTTC

V: TRBV2
J: TRBJ2-4
D: NA
size: NA
CDR3: CVSRDFQNIQYF
DNA: TGTGTCAGCCGTGATTTCCAAAACATTCAGTACTTC

V: TRBV5-1
J: TRBJ1-1
D: NA
size: once
CDR3: CASREAVNSEAFF
DNA: TGCGCCAGCAGGGAGGCAGTGAACAGTGAAGCTTTCTTT

V: TRBV6-6
J: TRBJ2-1
D: NA
size: NA
CDR3: CASSPPRGGQFF
DNA: TGTGCCAGCAGCCCCCCCAGAGGCGGGCAGTTCTTC

V: TRBV11-2
J: TRBJ1-5
D: NA
size: NA
CDR3: CASSFRQRRTENQPQHF
DNA: TGTGCCAGTAGCTTCCGCCAACGTCGTACAGAGAATCAGCCCCAGCATTTT

V: TRBV6-6
J: TRBJ1-1
D: NA
size: NA
CDR3: CASSRATLVDTEAFF
DNA: TGTGCCAGCAGCCGGGCGACGCTCGTCGACACTGAAGCTTTCTTT

V: TRBV6-5
J: TRBJ2-1
D: TRBD1
size: NA
CDR3: CASSYRDRFRNEQFF
DNA: TGTGCCAGCAGTTATCGGGACAGGTTCAGGAATGAGCAGTTCTTC

V: TRBV6-5
J: TRBJ1-6
D: NA
size: NA
CDR3: CASSPETGRSLPLHF
DNA: TGTGCCAGCAGTCCCGAGACAGGAAGGAGTTTACCCCTCCACTTT

V: TRBV6-1
J: TRBJ2-7
D: NA
size: NA
CDR3: CAGSEISGYYEQYF
DNA: TGTGCCGGCAGTGAAATTAGCGGATACTACGAGCAGTACTTC

V: TRBV7-9
J: TRBJ2-3
D: NA
size: few
CDR3: CASSPMDFQPDTQYF
DNA: TGTGCCAGCAGCCCGATGGACTTCCAGCCAGATACGCAGTATTTT

V: TRBV30
J: TRBJ2-1
D: TRBD2
size: NA
CDR3: CAWSGGLYNEQFF
DNA: TGTGCCTGGAGTGGGGGACTATACAATGAGCAGTTCTTC

V: TRBV11-2
J: TRBJ1-2
D: TRBD1
size: once
CDR3: CASSLDDREQIYGYTF
DNA: TGTGCCAGTAGCTTAGACGACAGGGAGCAGATCTATGGCTACACCTTC

V: TRBV5-5
J: TRBJ2-5
D: NA
size: NA
CDR3: CASTWGGRGGTQNF
DNA: TGTGCCAGCACCTGGGGGGGGCGCGGAGGGACCCAGAACTTC

V: TRBV6-6
J: TRBJ2-4
D: TRBD2
size: many
CDR3: CASIDAGRGGVKNIQYF
DNA: TGTGCCAGCATCGACGCTGGGAGGGGAGGGGTCAAAAACATTCAGTACTTC

V: TRBV5-8
J: TRBJ2-7
D: NA
size: few
CDR3: CASSLAGGGALVYEQYF
DNA: TGTGCCAGCAGCTTGGCCGGAGGGGGGGCCTTGGTCTACGAGCAGTACTTC

V: TRBV6-5
J: TRBJ1-1
D: TRBD1
size: once
CDR3: CASRSSGTGGRHDRFNTEAFF
DNA: TGTGCCAGCAGATCTTCCGGGACAGGGGGCCGGCATGATCGCTTTAACACTGAAGCTTTCTTT

V: TRBV5-4
J: TRBJ1-6
D: NA
size: NA
CDR3: CASSLVGTNSGGLPLHF
DNA: TGTGCCAGCAGCTTGGTCGGAACCAACTCAGGAGGTTTACCCCTCCACTTT

V: TRBV10-3
J: TRBJ2-4
D: NA
size: NA
CDR3: CAISEGTLTKNIQYF
DNA: TGTGCAATCAGTGAGGGGACGCTGACCAAAAACATTCAGTACTTC

V: TRBV5-1
J: TRBJ1-6
D: NA
size: few
CDR3: CASSFQLNSPLHF
DNA: TGCGCCAGCAGCTTCCAACTAAATTCACCCCTCCACTTT

V: TRBV18
J: TRBJ2-1
D: NA
size: few
CDR3: CASSDPGRSPFF
DNA: TGTGCCAGCTCAGATCCGGGACGGAGCCCATTCTTC

V: TRBV11-3
J: TRBJ2-3
D: NA
size: NA
CDR3: CASSLSRLSTDAQYF
DNA: TGTGCCAGCAGCTTATCCCGACTTAGCACAGATGCACAGTATTTT

V: TRBV30
J: TRBJ2-7
D: TRBD2
size: NA
CDR3: CAWASGGEQYF
DNA: TGTGCCTGGGCTAGCGGTGGCGAGCAGTACTTC

V: TRBV6-6
J: TRBJ2-5
D: NA
size: many
CDR3: CASSYSYQETQYF
DNA: TGTGCCAGCAGTTACAGCTATCAAGAGACCCAGTACTTC

V: TRBV6-2/TRBV6-3
J: TRBJ2-5
D: NA
size: NA
CDR3: CASSNSPAGHQETQYF
DNA: TGTGCCAGCAGTAACTCACCTGCGGGGCACCAAGAGACCCAGTACTTC

V: TRBV5-4
J: TRBJ1-6
D: NA
size: many
CDR3: CASSLGQVSSYNSPLHF
DNA: TGTGCCAGCAGCCTGGGACAAGTTAGCTCCTATAATTCACCCCTCCACTTT

V: TRBV11-2
J: TRBJ1-3
D: NA
size: few
CDR3: CASSLGGPGNTIYF
DNA: TGTGCCAGCAGCTTAGGAGGACCTGGAAACACCATATATTTT